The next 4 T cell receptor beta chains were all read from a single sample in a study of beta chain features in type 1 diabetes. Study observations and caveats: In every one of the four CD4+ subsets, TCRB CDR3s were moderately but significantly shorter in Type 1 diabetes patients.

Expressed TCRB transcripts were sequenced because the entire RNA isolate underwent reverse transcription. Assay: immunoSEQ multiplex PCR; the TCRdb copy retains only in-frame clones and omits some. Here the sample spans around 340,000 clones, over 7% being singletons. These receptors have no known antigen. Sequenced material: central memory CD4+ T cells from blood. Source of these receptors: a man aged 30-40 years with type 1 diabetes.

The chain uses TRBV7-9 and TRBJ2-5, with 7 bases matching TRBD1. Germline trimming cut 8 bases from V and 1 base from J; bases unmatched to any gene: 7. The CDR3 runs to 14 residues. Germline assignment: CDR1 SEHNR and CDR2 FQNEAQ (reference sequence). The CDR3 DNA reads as TGTGCCAGCTCCTACGGGACAGTCCAAGAGACCCAGTACTTC. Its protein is CASSYGTVQETQYF.

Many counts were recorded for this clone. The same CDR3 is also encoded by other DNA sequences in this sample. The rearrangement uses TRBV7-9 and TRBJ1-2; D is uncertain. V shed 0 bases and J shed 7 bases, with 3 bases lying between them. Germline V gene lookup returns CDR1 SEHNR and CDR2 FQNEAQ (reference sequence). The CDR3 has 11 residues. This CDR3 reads CASSLAGGYTF. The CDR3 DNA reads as TGTGCCAGCAGCTTAGCTGGTGGCTACACCTTC.

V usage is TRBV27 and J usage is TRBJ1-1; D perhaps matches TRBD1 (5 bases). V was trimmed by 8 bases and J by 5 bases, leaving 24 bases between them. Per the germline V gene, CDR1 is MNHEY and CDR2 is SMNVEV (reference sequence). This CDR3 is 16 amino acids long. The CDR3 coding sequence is TGTGCCAGCGTCAAGGGGCAGGGCTTAATCGGGACTGAAGCTTTCTTT. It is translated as CASVKGQGLIGTEAFF.

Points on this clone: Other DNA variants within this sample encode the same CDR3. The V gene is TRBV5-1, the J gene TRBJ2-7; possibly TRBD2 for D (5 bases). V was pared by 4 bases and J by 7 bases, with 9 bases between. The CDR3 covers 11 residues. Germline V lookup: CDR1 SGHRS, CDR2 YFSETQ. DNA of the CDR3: TGCGCCAGCAGCGAGACGGGGGAGCAGTACTTC. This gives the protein CASSETGEQYF.